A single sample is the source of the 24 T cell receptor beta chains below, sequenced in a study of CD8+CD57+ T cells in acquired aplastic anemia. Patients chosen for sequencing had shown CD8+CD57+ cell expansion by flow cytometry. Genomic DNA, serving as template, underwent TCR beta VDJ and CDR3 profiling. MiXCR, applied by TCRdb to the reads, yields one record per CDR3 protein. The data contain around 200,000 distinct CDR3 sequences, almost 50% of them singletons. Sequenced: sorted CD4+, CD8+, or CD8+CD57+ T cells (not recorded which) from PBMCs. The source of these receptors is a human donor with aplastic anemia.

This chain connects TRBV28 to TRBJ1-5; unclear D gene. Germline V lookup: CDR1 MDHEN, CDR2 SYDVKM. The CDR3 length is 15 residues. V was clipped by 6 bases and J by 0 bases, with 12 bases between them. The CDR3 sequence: CASSVTSNSNQPQHF. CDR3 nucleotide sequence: TGTGCCAGCAGCGTAACTTCTAATAGCAATCAGCCCCAGCATTTT.

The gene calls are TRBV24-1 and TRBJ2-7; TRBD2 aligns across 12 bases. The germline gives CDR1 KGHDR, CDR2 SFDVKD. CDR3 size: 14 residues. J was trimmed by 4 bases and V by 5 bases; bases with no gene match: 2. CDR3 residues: CATSVTSGGYEQYF. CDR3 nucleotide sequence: TGTGCCACCAGTGTAACTAGCGGGGGGTACGAGCAGTACTTC.

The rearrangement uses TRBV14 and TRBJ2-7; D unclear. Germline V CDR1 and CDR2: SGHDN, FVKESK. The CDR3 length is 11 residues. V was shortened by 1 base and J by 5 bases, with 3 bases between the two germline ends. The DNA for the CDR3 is TGTGCCAGCAGCCAAGGGCACGAGCAGTACTTC. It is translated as CASSQGHEQYF.

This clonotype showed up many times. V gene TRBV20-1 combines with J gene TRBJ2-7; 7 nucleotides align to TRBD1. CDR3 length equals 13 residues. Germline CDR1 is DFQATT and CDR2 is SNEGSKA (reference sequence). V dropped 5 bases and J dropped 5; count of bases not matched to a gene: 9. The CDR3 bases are TGCAGTGCTTTAGGACAGGTTCTCAACGAGCAGTACTTC. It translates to CSALGQVLNEQYF.

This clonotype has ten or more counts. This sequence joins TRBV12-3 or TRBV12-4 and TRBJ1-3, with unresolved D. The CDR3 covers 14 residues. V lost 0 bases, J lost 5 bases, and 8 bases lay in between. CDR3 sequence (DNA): TGTGCCAGCAGTTTAGCAGGGTCCCGAAACACCATATATTTT. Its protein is CASSLAGSRNTIYF.

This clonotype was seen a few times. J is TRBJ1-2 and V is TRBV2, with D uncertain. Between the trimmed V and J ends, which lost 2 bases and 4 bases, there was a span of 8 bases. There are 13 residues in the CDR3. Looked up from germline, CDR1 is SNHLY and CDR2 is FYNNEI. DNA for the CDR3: TGTGCCAGCAGTGAAAGATACTCCTATGGCTACACCTTC. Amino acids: CASSERYSYGYTF.

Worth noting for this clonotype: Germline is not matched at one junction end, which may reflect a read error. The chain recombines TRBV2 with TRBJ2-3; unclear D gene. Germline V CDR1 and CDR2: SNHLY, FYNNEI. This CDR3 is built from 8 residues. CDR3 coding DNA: TGTGCCAGCAGTGAGAGCAGCTTT. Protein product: CASSESSF. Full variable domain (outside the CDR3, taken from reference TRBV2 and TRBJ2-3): EPEVTQTPSHQVTQMGQEVILRCVPISNHLYFYWYRQILGQKVEFLVSFYNNEISEKSEIFDDQFSVERPDGSNFTLKIRSTKLEDSAMYFCASSESSFGPGTRLTVL.

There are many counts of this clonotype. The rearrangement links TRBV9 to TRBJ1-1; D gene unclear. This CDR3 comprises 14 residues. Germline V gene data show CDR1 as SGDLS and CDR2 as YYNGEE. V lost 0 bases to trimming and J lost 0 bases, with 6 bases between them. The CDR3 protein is CASSVAAVNTEAFF. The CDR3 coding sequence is TGTGCCAGCAGCGTAGCTGCAGTGAACACTGAAGCTTTCTTT.

The CDR3 loop reads CASSLAVGRIYGYTF. The CDR3 DNA reads TGTGCCAGCAGCTTAGCCGTCGGCCGGATCTATGGCTACACCTTC. The chain combines TRBV7-2 with TRBJ1-2; D is ambiguous. The CDR3 is 15 residues long. CDR1 is SGHTA, CDR2 FQGNSA, per germline. Trimming left V 0 bases short and J 4 bases short, with 12 bases between.

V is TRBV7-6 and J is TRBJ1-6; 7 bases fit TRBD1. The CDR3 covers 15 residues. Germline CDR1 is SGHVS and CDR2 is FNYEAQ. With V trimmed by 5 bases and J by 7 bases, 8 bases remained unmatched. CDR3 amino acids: CASSTGQAWNSPLHF. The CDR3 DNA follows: TGTGCCAGCAGCACAGGACAGGCCTGGAATTCACCCCTCCACTTT.

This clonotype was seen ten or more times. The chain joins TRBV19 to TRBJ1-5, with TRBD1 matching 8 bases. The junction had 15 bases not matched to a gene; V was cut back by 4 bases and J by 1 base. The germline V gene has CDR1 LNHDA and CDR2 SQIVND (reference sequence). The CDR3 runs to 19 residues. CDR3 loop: CASSTYRGTTGFSNQPQHF. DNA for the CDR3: TGTGCCAGTAGTACCTACAGGGGGACTACTGGGTTCAGCAATCAGCCCCAGCATTTT. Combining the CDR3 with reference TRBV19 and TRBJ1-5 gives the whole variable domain DGGITQSPKYLFRKEGQNVTLSCEQNLNHDAMYWYRQDPGQGLRLIYYSQIVNDFQKGDIAEGYSVSREKKESFPLTVTSAQKNPTAFYLCASSTYRGTTGFSNQPQHFGDGTRLSIL.

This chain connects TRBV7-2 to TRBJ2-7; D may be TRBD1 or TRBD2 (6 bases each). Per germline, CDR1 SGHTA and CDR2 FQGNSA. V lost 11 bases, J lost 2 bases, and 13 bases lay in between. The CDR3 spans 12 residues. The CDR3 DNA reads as TGTGCCGTCCCGGGGGCAGCCTACGAGCAGTACTTC. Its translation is CAVPGAAYEQYF.

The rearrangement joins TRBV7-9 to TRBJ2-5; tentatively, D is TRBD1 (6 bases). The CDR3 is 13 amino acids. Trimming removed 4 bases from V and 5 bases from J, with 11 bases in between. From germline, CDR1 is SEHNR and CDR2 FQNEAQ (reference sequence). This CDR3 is CASSYQGLETQYF. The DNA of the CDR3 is TGTGCCAGCAGCTACCAGGGGCTTGAGACCCAGTACTTC.

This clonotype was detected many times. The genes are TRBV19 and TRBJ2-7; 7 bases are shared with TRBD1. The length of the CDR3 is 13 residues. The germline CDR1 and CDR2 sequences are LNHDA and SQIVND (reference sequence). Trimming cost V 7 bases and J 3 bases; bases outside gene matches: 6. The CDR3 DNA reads TGTGCCAGTACGGGACAGCGAGTCTACGAGCAGTACTTC. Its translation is CASTGQRVYEQYF.

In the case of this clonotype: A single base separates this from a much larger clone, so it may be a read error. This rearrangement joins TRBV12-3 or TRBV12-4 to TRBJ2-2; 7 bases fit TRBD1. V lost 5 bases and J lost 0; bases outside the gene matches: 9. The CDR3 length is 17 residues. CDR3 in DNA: TGTGCCAGCAGTGTTCGGACAGGCGGCGCGAACACCGGGGAGCTGTTTTTT. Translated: CASSVRTGGANTGELFF.

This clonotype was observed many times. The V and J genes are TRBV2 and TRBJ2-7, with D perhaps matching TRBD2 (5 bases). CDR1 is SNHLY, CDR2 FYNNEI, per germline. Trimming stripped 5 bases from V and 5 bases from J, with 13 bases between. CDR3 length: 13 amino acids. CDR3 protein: CASSSRGIDEQYF. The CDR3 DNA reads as TGTGCCAGCAGTAGCCGGGGTATCGACGAGCAGTACTTC.

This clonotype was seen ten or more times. The DNA of the CDR3 is TGCGCCAGCAGCCAAGGGGACAGGGTACCCTACGAGCAGTACTTC. Translation gives CASSQGDRVPYEQYF. The chain employs TRBV4-1 and TRBJ2-7; 9 bases are shared with TRBD1. The CDR3 sequence is 15 residues long. Trimming cost V 1 base and J 2 bases; bases outside gene matches: 3. Germline CDR1 MGHRA, CDR2 YSYEKL.

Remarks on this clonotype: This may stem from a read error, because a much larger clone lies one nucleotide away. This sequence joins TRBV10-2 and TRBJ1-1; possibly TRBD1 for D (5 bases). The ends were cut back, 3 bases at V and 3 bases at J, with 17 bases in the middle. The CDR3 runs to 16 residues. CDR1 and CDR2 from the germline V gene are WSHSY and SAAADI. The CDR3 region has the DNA TGCGCCAGCAGTGAAGGGCAGGGCACATTGGACACTGAAGCTTTCTTT. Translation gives CASSEGQGTLDTEAFF.

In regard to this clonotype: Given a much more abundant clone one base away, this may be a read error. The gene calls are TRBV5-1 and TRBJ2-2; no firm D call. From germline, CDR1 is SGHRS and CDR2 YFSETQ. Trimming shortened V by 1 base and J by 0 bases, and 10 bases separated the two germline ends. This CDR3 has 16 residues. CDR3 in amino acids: CASSLSDQSNTGELFF. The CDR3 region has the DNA TGCGCCAGCAGCTTGTCCGATCAATCGAACACCGGGGAGCTGTTTTTT.

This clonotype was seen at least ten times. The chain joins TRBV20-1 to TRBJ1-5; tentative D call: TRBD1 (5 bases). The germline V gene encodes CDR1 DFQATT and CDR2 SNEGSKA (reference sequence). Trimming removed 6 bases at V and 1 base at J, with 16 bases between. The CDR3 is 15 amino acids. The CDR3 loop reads CSARDAYRSNQPQHF. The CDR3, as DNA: TGCAGTGCGCGAGATGCCTACAGGAGCAATCAGCCCCAGCATTTT.

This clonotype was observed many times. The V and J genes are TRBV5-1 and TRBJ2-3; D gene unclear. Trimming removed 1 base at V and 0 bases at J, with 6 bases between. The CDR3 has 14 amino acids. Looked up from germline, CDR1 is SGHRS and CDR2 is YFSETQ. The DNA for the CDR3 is TGCGCCAGCAGCTTGACAACAAGCACAGATACGCAGTATTTT. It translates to CASSLTTSTDTQYF.

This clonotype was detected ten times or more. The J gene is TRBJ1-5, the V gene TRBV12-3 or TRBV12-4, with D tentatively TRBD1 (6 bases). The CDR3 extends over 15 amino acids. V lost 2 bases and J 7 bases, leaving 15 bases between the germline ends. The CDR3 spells CASSLSGGQLQPQHF. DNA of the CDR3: TGTGCCAGCAGTTTAAGCGGGGGGCAGTTACAGCCCCAGCATTTT.

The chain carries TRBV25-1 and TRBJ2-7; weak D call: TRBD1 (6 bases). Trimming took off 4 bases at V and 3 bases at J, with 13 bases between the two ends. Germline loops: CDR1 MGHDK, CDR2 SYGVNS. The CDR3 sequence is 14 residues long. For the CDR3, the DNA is TGTGCCAGCAGTGGGACAGCTAAACTCTACGAGCAGTACTTC. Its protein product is CASSGTAKLYEQYF.

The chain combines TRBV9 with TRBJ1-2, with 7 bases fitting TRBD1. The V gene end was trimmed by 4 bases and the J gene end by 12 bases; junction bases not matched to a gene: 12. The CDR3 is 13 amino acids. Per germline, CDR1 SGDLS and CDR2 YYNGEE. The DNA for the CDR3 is TGTGCCAGCAGCCGTAAAGAGGGGGCTGGAAACACCTTC. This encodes CASSRKEGAGNTF.